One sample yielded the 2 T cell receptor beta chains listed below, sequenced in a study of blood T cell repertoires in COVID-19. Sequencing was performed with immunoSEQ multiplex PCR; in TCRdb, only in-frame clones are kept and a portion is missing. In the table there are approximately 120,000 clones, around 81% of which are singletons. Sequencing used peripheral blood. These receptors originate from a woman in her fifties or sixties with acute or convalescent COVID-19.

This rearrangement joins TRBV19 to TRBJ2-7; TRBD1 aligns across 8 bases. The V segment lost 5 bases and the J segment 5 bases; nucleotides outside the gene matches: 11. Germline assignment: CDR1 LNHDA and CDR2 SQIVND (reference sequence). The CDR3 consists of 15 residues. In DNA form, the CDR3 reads TGTGCCAGTAGTTCCCCTCGACAGGGGTTCCACGAGCAGTACTTC. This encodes CASSSPRQGFHEQYF.

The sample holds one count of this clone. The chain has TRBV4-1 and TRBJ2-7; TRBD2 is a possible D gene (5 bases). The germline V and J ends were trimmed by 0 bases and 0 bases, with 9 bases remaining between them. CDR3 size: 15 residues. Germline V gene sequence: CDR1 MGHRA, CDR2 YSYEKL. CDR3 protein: CASSQETISSYEQYF. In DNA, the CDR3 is TGCGCCAGCAGCCAAGAGACTATTAGCTCCTACGAGCAGTACTTC.